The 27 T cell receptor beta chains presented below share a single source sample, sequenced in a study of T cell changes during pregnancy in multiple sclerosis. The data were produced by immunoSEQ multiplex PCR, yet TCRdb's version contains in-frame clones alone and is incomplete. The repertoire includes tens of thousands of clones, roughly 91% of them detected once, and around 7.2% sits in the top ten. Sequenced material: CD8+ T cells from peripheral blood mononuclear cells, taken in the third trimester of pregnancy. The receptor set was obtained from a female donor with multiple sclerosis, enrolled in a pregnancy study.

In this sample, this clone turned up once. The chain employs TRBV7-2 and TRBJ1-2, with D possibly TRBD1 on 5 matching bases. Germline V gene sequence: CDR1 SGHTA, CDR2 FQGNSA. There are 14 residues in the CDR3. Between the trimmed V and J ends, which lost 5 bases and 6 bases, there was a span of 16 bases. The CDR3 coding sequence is TGTGCCAGCAGCGGGACGGACTATCTTAATGGCTACACCTTC. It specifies CASSGTDYLNGYTF.

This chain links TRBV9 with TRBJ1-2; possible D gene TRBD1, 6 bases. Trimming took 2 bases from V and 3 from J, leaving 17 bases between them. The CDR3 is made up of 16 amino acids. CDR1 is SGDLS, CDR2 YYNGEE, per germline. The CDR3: CASSVAPGVRDYGYTF. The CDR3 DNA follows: TGTGCCAGCAGCGTTGCCCCAGGGGTGCGAGACTATGGCTACACCTTC.

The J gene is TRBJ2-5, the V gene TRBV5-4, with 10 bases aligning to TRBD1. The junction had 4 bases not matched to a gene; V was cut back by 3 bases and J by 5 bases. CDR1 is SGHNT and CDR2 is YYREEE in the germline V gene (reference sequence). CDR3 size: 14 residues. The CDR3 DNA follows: TGTGCCAGCAGCTGGGACAGGGGCAGGGAGACCCAGTACTTC. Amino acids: CASSWDRGRETQYF.

In DNA form, the CDR3 reads TGTGCCAGCAGTTTCCCAGCGCTGTTCTATGGCTACACCTTC. It is translated as CASSFPALFYGYTF. The J gene is TRBJ1-2, the V gene TRBV28; D remains unclear. In germline, CDR1 is MDHEN, CDR2 SYDVKM. V dropped 3 bases and J dropped 4 bases, with 12 bases sitting between them. This CDR3 is 14 amino acids long.

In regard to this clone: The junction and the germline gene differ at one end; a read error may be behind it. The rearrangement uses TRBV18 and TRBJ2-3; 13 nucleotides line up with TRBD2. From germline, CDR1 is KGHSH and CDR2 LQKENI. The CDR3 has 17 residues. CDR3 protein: CASSSPGTSGGTDTQYF. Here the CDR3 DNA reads TGTGCCAGCTCATCACCCGGGACTAGCGGGGGCACAGATACGCAGTATTTT.

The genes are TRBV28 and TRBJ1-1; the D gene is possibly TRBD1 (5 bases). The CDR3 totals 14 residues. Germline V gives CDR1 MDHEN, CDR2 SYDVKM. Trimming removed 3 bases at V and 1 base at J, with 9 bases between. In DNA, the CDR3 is TGTGCCAGCAGTTTTGGCAGGGCGAACACTGAAGCTTTCTTT. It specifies CASSFGRANTEAFF.

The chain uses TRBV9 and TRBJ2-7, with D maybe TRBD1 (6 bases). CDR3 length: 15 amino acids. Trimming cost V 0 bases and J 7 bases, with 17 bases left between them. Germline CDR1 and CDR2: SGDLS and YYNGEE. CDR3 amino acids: CASSVGLTGSGEQYF. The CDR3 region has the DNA TGTGCCAGCAGCGTAGGTCTAACAGGGTCTGGGGAGCAGTACTTC.

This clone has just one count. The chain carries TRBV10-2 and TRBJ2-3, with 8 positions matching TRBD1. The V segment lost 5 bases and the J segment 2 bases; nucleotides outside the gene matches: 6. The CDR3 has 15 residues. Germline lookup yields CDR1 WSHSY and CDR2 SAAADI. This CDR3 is CASSSGGGFTDTQYF. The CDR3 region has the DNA TGCGCCAGCAGTTCAGGGGGCGGATTCACAGATACGCAGTATTTT.

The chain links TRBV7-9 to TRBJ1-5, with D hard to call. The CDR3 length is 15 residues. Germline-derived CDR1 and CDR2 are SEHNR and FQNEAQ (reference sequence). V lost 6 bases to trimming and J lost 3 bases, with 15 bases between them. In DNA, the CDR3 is TGTGCCAGCAGTAAAGGATCAGAGGACAATCAGCCCCAGCATTTT. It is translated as CASSKGSEDNQPQHF.

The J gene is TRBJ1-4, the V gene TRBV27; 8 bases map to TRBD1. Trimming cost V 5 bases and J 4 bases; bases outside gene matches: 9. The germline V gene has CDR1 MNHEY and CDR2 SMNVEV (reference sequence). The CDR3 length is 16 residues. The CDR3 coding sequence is TGTGCCAGCAGTAGAGGAAGGACAGGGTTTAATGAAAAACTGTTTTTT. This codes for CASSRGRTGFNEKLFF.

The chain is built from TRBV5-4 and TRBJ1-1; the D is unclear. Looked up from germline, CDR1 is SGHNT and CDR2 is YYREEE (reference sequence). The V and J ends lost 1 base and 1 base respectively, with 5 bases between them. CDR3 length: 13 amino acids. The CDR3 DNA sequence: TGTGCCAGCAGCTTGTGGCAGAACACTGAAGCTTTCTTT. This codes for CASSLWQNTEAFF.

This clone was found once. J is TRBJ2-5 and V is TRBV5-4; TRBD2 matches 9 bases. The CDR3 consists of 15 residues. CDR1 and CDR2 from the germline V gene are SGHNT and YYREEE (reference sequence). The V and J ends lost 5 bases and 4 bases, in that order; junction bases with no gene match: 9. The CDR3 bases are TGTGCCAGCAGGCGGGGGGGGATATCGGGAGAGACCCAGTACTTC. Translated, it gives CASRRGGISGETQYF.

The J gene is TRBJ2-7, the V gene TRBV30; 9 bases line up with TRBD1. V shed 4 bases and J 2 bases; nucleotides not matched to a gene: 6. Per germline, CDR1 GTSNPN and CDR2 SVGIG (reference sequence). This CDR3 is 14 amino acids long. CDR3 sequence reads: CAWTRDRVPYEQYF. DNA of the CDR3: TGTGCCTGGACCCGGGACAGGGTCCCCTACGAGCAGTACTTC. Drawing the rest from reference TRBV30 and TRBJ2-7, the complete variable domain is SQTIHQWPATLVQPVGSPLSLECTVEGTSNPNLYWYRQAAGRGLQLLFYSVGIGQISSEVPQNLSASRPQDRQFILSSKKLLLSDSGFYLCAWTRDRVPYEQYFGPGTRLTVT.

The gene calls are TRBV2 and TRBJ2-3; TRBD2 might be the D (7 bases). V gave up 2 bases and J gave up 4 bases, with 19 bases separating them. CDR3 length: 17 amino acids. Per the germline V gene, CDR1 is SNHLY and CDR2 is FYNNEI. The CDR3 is CASSESLAGALADTQYF. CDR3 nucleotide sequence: TGTGCCAGCAGTGAATCCCTCGCGGGGGCATTGGCAGATACGCAGTATTTT. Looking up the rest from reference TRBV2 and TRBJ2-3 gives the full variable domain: EPEVTQTPSHQVTQMGQEVILRCVPISNHLYFYWYRQILGQKVEFLVSFYNNEISEKSEIFDDQFSVERPDGSNFTLKIRSTKLEDSAMYFCASSESLAGALADTQYFGPGTRLTVL.

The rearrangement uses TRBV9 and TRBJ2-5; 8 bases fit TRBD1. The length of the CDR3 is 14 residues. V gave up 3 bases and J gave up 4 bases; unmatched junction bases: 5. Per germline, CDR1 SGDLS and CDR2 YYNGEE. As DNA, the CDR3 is TGTGCCAGCAGCGACACAGGGGGTGGAGAGACCCAGTACTTC. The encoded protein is CASSDTGGGETQYF. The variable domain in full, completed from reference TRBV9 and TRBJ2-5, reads DSGVTQTPKHLITATGQRVTLRCSPRSGDLSVYWYQQSLDQGLQFLIQYYNGEERAKGNILERFSAQQFPDLHSELNLSSLELGDSALYFCASSDTGGGETQYFGPGTRLLVL.

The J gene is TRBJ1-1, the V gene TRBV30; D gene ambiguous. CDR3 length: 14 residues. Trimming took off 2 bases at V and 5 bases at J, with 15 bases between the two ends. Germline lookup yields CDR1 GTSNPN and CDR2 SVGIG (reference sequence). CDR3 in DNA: TGTGCCTGGAGTCAAACCGTACGGGTAACTGAAGCTTTCTTT. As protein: CAWSQTVRVTEAFF.

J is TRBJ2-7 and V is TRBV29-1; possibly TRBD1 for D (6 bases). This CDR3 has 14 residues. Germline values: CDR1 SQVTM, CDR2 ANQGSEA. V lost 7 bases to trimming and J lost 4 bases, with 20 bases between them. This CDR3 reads CSASGVGVGYEQYF. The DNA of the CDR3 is TGCAGCGCCTCAGGGGTGGGGGTGGGGTACGAGCAGTACTTC.

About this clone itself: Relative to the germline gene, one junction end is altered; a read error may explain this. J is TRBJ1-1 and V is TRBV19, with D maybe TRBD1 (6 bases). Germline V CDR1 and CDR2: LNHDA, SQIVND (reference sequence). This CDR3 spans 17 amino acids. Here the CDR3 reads CTSSAMGGPREGTEAFF. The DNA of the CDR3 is TGTACCAGTAGTGCAATGGGGGGCCCCCGGGAGGGCACTGAAGCTTTCTTT.

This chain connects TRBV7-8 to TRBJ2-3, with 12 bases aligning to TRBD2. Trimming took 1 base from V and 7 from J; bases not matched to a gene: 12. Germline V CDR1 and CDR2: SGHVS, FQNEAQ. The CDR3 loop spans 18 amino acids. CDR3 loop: CASSLETSGGLGFNTQYF. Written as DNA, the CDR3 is TGTGCCAGCAGCTTAGAGACTAGCGGGGGACTGGGGTTTAATACGCAGTATTTT.

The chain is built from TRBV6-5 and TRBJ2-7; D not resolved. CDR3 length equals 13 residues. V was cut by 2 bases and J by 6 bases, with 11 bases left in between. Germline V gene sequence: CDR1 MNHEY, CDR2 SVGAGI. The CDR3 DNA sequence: TGTGCCAGCAGTTACGGCAGGAAAGGCGAGCAGTACTTC. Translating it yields CASSYGRKGEQYF.

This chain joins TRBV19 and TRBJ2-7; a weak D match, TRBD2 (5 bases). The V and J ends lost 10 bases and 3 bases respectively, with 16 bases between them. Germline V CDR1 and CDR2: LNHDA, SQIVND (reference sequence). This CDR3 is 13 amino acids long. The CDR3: CAISEGPGYEQYF. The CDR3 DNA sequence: TGTGCCATCTCAGAGGGCCCGGGCTACGAGCAGTACTTC.

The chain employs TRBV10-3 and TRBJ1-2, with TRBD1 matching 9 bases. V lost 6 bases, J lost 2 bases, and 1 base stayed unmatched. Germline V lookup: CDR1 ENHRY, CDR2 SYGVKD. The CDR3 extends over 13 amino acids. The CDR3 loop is CAISGQGNYGYTF. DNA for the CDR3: TGTGCCATCAGCGGACAGGGGAACTATGGCTACACCTTC.

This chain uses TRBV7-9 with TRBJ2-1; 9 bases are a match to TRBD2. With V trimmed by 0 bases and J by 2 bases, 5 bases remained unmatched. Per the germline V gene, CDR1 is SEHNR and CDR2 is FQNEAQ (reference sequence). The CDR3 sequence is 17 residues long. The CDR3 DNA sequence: TGTGCCAGCAGCTTAGCGGGGCTAGCGGGGACCTACAATGAGCAGTTCTTC. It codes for CASSLAGLAGTYNEQFF. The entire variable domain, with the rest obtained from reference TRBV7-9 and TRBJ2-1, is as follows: DTGVSQNPRHKITKRGQNVTFRCDPISEHNRLYWYRQTLGQGPEFLTYFQNEAQLEKSRLLSDRFSAERPKGSFSTLEIQRTEQGDSAMYLCASSLAGLAGTYNEQFFGPGTRLTVL.

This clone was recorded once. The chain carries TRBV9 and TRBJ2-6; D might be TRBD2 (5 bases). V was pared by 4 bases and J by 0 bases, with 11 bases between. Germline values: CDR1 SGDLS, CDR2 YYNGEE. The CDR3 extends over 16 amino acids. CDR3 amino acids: CASSMDGLSGANVLTF. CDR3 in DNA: TGTGCCAGCAGCATGGACGGACTCTCTGGGGCCAACGTCCTGACTTTC.

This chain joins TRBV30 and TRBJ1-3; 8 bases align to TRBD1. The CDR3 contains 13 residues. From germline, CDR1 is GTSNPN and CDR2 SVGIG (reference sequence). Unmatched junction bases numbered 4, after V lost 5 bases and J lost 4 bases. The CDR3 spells CAWGTGKGNTIYF. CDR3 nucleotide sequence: TGTGCCTGGGGGACAGGAAAAGGAAACACCATATATTTT. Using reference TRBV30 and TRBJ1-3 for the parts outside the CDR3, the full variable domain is SQTIHQWPATLVQPVGSPLSLECTVEGTSNPNLYWYRQAAGRGLQLLFYSVGIGQISSEVPQNLSASRPQDRQFILSSKKLLLSDSGFYLCAWGTGKGNTIYFGEGSWLTVV.

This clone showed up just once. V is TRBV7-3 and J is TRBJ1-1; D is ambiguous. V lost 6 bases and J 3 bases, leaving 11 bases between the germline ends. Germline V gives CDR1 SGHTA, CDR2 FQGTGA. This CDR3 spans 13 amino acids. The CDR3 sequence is CASSSDSDTEAFF. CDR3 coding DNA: TGTGCCAGCAGTTCCGACTCTGACACTGAAGCTTTCTTT.

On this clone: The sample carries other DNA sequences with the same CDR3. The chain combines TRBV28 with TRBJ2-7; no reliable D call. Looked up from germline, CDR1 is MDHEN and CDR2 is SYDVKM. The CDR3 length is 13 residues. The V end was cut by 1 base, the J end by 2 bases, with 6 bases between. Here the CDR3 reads CASSLYTTYEQYF. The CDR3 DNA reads TGTGCCAGCAGTTTATACACAACCTACGAGCAGTACTTC. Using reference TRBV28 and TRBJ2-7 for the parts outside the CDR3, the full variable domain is DVKVTQSSRYLVKRTGEKVFLECVQDMDHENMFWYRQDPGLGLRLIYFSYDVKMKEKGDIPEGYSVSREKKERFSLILESASTNQTSMYLCASSLYTTYEQYFGPGTRLTVT.